Sequencing of this T cell receptor (beta chain) was carried out in a study of T cells in Graves' hyperthyroidism and ophthalmopathy. This clonotype was seen repeatedly, ten times or more. There are 14 residues in the CDR3. CDR1 and CDR2 (germline): DFQATT, SNEGSKA (reference sequence). The germline V and J ends were trimmed by 5 bases and 1 base, with 15 bases remaining between them. TCR beta CDR3 sequences were amplified from RNA transcripts. RT-PCR in the first round (using the HTBI primer set) targeted the TCR CDR3. TCRdb redid the calling of the multiplex PCR reads with MiXCR, one entry per CDR3 protein. The sample consists of under 400,000 distinct CDR3 sequences, roughly 14% of them appearing once.

The chain combines TRBV20-1 with TRBJ2-7; D unresolved. The sequencing sample was made of blood. This TCR was recovered from a woman in her sixties with Graves' hyperthyroidism. CDR3 nucleotide sequence: TGCAGTGCTGAAGGCCGTACCGCTTCCTACGAGCAGTACTTC. This sequence encodes CSAEGRTASYEQYF.